The source of this T cell receptor (beta chain) is a study of liver allograft versus peripheral blood T cells. Study overall: In transplanted livers, T cell receptor repertoires were compared with those found in the recipients' peripheral blood.

This CDR3 is 15 amino acids long. With 2 bases clipped from V and 5 bases from J, the junction kept 6 bases outside the gene matches. Germline-derived CDR1 and CDR2 are MNHEY and SVGAGI. TCRdb processed the reads anew with MiXCR; each CDR3 protein has one entry. The table has roughly 15,000 distinct CDR3 sequences, roughly 20% seen once. By share of the sample, this clonotype is medium-sized (0.01 to 0.1%). Its antigen is undetermined. Study-wide results and caveats: Reportedly, liver allograft T cell receptor repertoires differed from peripheral blood ones.

This receptor was obtained from a human patient who had a liver transplant. Some of these T cells may belong to the graft donor. This chain uses TRBV6-5 with TRBJ1-1; 9 bases align to TRBD1. CDR3 DNA sequence: TGTGCCAGCAGTTACAAGGGACAGGGCAGGACTGAAGCTTTCTTT. Translated, it gives CASSYKGQGRTEAFF.